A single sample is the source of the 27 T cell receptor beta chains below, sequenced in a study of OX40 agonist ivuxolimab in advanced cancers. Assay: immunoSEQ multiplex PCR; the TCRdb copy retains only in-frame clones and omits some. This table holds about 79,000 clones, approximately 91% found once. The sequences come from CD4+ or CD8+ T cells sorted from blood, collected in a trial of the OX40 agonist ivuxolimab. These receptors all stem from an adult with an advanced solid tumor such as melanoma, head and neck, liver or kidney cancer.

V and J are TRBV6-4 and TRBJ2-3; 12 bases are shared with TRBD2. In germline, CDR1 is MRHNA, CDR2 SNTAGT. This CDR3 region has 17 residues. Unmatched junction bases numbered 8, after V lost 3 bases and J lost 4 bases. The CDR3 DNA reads TGTGCCAGCAGTGAGGAGGCTAGCGGGAGGGCCCCAGATACGCAGTATTTT. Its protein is CASSEEASGRAPDTQYF.

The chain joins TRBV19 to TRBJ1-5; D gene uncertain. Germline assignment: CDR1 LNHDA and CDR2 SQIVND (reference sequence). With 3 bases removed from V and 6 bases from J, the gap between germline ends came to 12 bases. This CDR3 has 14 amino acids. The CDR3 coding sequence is TGTGCCAGTAGTATGGGAGGGTCTAGTCAGCCCCAGCATTTT. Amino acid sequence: CASSMGGSSQPQHF. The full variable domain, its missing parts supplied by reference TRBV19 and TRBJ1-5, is DGGITQSPKYLFRKEGQNVTLSCEQNLNHDAMYWYRQDPGQGLRLIYYSQIVNDFQKGDIAEGYSVSREKKESFPLTVTSAQKNPTAFYLCASSMGGSSQPQHFGDGTRLSIL.

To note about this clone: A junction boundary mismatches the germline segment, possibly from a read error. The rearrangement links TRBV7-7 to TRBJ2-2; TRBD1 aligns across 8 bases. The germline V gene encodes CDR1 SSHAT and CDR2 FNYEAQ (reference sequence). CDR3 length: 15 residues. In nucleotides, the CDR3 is TGTGCTAGCAGTCGGGGACAGGCCAACACCGGGGAGCTGTTTTTT. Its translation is CASSRGQANTGELFF.

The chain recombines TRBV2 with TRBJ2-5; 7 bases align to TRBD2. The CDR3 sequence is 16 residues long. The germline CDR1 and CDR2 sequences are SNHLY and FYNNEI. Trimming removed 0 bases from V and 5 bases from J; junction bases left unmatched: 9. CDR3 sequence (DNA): TGTGCCAGCAGTGAAGCGCCGTTGGGAGGGAGGGAGACCCAGTACTTC. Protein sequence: CASSEAPLGGRETQYF.

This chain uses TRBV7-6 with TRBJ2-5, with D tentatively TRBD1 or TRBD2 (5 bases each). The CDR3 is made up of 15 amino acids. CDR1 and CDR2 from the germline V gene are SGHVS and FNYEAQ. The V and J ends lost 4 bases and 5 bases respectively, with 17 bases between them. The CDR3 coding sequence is TGTGCCAGCAGCTCCTGGGGGAGCGATATGGAGACCCAGTACTTC. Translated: CASSSWGSDMETQYF.

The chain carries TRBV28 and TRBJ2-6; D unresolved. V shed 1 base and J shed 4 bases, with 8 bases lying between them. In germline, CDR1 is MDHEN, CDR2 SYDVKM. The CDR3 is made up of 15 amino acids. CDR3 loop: CASSLSSPGANVLTF. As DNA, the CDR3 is TGTGCCAGCAGTTTATCGAGCCCCGGGGCCAACGTCCTGACTTTC.

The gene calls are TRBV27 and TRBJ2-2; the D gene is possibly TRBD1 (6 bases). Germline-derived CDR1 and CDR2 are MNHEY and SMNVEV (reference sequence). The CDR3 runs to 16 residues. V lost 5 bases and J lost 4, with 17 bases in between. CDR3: CASSQPSGTSTGELFF. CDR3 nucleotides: TGTGCCAGCAGTCAGCCTTCCGGGACAAGCACCGGGGAGCTGTTTTTT.

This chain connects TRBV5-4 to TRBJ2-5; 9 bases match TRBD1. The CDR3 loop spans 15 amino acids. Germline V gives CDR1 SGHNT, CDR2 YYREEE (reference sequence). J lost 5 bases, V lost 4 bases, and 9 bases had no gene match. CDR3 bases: TGTGCCAGCAGCCAAGTACAGGGGGCGGGGGAGACCCAGTACTTC. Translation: CASSQVQGAGETQYF.

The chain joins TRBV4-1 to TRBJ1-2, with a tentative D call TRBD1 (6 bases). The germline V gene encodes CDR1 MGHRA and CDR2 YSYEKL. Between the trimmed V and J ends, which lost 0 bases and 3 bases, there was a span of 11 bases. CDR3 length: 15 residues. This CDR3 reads CASSQDQGLHYGYTF. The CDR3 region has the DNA TGCGCCAGCAGCCAAGATCAGGGGCTCCACTATGGCTACACCTTC.

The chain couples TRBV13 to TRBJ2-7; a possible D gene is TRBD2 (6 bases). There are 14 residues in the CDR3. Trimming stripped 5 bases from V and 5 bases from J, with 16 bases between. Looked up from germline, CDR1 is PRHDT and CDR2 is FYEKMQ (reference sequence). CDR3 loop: CASSPPGGRNEQYF. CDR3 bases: TGTGCCAGCAGCCCCCCCGGGGGTAGGAACGAGCAGTACTTC.

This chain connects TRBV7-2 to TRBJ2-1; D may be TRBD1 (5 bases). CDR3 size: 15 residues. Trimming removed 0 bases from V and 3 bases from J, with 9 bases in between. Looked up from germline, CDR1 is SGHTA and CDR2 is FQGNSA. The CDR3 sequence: CASSLAQGSYNEQFF. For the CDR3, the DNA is TGTGCCAGCAGCTTAGCGCAGGGCAGCTACAATGAGCAGTTCTTC.

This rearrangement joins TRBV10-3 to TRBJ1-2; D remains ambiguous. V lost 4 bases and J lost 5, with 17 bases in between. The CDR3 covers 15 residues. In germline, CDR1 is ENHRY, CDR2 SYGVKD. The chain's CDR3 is CAISAMGSALYGYTF. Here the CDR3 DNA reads TGTGCCATCAGTGCCATGGGGAGTGCCCTTTATGGCTACACCTTC.

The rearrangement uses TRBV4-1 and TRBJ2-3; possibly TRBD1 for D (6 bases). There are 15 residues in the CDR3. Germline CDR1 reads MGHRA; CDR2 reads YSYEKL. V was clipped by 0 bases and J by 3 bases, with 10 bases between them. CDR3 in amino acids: CASSQELQGTDTQYF. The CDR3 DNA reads TGCGCCAGCAGCCAAGAGTTACAGGGAACAGATACGCAGTATTTT.

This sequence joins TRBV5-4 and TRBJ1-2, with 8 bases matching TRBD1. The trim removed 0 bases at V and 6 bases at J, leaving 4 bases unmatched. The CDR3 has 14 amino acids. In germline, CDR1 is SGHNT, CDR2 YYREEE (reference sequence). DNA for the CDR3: TGTGCCAGCAGCTTGGTTCAGGGGGCGGATGGCTACACCTTC. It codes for CASSLVQGADGYTF.

CDR3 DNA: TGTGCCAGCAGTGCATCACCCATATACACAGATACGCAGTATTTT. Residues: CASSASPIYTDTQYF. The chain is built from TRBV2 and TRBJ2-3, with unresolved D. The CDR3 contains 15 residues. Deletions cut 4 bases from V and 2 bases from J, with 13 bases between. CDR1 is SNHLY and CDR2 is FYNNEI in the germline V gene.

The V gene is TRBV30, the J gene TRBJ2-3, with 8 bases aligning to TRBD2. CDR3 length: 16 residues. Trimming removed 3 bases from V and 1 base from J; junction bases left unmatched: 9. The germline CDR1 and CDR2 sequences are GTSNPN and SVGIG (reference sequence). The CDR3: CAWRVRVTSGTDTQYF. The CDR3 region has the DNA TGTGCCTGGAGGGTCCGTGTGACTAGCGGCACAGATACGCAGTATTTT.

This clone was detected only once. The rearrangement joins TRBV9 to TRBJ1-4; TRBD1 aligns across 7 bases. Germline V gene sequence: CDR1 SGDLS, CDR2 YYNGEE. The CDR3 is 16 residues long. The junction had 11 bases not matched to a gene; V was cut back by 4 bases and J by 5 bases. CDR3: CASSSRGGQANEKLFF. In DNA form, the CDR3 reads TGTGCCAGCAGCTCTCGCGGCGGACAGGCAAATGAAAAACTGTTTTTT.

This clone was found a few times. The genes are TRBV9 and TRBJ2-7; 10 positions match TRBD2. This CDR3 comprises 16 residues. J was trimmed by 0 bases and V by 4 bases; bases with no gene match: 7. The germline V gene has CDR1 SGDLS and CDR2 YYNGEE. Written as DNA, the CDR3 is TGTGCCAGCAGCCCCAGGACTAGCGGAAGCTCCTACGAGCAGTACTTC. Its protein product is CASSPRTSGSSYEQYF.

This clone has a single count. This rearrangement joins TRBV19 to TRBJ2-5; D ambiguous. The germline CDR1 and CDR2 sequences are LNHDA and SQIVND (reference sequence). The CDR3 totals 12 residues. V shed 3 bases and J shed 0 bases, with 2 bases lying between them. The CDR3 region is CASSIHQETQYF. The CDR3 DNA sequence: TGTGCCAGTAGTATCCACCAAGAGACCCAGTACTTC.

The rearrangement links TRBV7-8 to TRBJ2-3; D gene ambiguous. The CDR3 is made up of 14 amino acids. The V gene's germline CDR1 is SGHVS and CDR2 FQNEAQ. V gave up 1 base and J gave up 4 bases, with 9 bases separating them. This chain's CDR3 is CASSLGPTADTQYF. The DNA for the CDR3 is TGTGCCAGCAGCTTAGGCCCAACGGCAGATACGCAGTATTTT.

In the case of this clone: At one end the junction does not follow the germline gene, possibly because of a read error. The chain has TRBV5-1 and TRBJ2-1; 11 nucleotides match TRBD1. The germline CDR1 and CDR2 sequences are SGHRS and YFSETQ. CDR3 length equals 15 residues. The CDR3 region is CASSLGTGGYNEQFF. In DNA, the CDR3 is TGCGCCAGCAGTTTGGGGACAGGGGGCTACAATGAGCAGTTCTTC.

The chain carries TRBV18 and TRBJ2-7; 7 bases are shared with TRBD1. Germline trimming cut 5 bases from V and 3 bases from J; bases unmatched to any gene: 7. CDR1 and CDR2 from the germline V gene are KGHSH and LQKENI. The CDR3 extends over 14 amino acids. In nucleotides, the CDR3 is TGTGCCAGCTCATACCGACAGGGCCTCTACGAGCAGTACTTC. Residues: CASSYRQGLYEQYF.

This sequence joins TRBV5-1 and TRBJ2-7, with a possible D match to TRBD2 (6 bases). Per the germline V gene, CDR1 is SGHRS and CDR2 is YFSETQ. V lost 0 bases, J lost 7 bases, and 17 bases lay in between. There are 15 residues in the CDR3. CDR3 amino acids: CASSLEGYRAGEQYF. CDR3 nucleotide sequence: TGCGCCAGCAGCTTGGAAGGCTACCGGGCGGGGGAGCAGTACTTC. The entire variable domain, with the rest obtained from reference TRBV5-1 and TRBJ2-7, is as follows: KAGVTQTPRYLIKTRGQQVTLSCSPISGHRSVSWYQQTPGQGLQFLFEYFSETQRNKGNFPGRFSGRQFSNSRSEMNVSTLELGDSALYLCASSLEGYRAGEQYFGPGTRLTVT.

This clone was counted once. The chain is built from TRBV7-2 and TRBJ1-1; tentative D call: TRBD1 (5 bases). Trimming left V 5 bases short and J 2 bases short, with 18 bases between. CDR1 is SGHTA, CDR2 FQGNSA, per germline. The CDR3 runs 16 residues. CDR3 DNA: TGTGCCAGCAGCCCATGGGCGGGGCGGAGAAACACTGAAGCTTTCTTT. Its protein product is CASSPWAGRRNTEAFF. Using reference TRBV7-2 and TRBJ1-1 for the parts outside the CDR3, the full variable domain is GAGVSQSPSNKVTEKGKDVELRCDPISGHTALYWYRQSLGQGLEFLIYFQGNSAPDKSGLPSDRFSAERTGGSVSTLTIQRTQQEDSAVYLCASSPWAGRRNTEAFFGQGTRLTVV.

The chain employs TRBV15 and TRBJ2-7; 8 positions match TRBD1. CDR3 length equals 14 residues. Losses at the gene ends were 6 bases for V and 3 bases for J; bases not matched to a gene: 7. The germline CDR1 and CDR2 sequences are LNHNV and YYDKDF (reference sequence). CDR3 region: CATSKAGGVYEQYF. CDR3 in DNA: TGTGCCACCAGTAAGGCAGGGGGCGTCTACGAGCAGTACTTC.

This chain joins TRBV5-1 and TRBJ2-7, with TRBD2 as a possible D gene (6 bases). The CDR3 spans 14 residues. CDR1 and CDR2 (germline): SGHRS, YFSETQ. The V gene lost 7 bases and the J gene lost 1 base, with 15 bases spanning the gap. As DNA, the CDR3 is TGCGCCAGCGGATTTAGCGGAGATTCCTACGAGCAGTACTTC. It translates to CASGFSGDSYEQYF.

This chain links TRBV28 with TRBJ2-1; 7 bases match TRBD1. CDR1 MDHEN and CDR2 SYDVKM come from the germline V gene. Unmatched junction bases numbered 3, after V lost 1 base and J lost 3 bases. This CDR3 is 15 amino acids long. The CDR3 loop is CASSLSQGSYNEQFF. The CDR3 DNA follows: TGTGCCAGCAGTTTATCACAGGGGAGCTACAATGAGCAGTTCTTC.